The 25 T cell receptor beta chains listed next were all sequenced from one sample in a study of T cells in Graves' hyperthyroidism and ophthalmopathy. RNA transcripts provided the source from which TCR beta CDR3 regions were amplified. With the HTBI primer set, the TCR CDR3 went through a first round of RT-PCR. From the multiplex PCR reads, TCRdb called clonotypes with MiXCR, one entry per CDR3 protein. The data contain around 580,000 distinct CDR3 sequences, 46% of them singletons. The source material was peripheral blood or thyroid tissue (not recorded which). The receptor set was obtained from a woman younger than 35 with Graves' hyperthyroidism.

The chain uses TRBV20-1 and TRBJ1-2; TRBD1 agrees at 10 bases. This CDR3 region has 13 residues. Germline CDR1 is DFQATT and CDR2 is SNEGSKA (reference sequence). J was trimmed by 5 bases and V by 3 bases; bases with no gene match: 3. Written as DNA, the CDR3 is TGCAGTGCTAGTGGGACAGGGGCTTATGGCTACACCTTC. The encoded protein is CSASGTGAYGYTF.

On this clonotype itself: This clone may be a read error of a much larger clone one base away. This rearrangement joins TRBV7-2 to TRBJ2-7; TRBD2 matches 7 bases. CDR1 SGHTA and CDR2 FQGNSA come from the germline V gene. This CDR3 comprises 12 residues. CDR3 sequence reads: CASSQLGGEQHF. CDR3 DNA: TGCGCCAGCAGCCAGTTGGGGGGGGAGCAGCACTTC.

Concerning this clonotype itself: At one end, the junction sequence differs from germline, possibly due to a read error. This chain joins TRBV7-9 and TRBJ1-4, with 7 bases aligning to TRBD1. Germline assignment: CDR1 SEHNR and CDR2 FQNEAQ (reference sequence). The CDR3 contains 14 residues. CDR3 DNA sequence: TGTGCTAGCAGACAACAGGGGACAGATGAAAAACTGTTTTTT. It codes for CASRQQGTDEKLFF.

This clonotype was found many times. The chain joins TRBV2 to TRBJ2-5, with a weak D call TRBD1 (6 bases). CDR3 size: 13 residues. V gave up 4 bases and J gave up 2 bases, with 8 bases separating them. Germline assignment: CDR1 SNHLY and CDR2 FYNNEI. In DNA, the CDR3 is TGTGCCAGCAGTGGGACAGAACAAGAGACCCAGTACTTC. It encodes CASSGTEQETQYF.

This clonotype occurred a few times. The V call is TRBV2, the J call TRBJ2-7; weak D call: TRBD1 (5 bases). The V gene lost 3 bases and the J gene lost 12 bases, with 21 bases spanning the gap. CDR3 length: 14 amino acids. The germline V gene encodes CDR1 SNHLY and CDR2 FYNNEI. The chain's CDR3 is CASSDWQGPFSTYF. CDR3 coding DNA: TGTGCCAGCAGTGATTGGCAGGGTCCCTTCTCTACGTACTTC.

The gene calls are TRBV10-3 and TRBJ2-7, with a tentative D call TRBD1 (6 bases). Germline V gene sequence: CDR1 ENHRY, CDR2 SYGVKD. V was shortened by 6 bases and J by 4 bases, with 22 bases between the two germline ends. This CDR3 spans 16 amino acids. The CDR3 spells CAIRFGAGTYLYEQYF. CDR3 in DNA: TGTGCCATCAGGTTCGGGGCCGGGACATACCTATACGAGCAGTACTTC.

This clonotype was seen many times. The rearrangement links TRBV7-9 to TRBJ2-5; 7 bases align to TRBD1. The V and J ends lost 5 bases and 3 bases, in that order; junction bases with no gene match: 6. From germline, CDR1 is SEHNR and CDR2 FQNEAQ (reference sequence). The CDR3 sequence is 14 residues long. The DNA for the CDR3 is TGTGCCAGCAGCCGGCCGACAGGGAAAGAGACCCAGTACTTC. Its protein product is CASSRPTGKETQYF.

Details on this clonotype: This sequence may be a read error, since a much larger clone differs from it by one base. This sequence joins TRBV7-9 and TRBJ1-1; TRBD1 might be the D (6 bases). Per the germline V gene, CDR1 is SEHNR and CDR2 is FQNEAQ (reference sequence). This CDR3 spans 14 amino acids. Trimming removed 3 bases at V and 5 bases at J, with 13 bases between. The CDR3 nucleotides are TGTGCCAGCAGCTTGGGGGCGGGGCAAACTGAAGCTTTCTTT. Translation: CASSLGAGQTEAFF.

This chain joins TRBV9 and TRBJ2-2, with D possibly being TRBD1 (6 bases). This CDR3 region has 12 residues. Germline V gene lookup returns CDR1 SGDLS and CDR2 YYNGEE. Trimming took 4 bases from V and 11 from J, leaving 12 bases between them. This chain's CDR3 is CASSQNRAELFF. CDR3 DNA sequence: TGTGCCAGCAGCCAAAACAGGGCTGAGCTGTTTTTT.

As DNA, the CDR3 is TGTGCCACCAGTGAAACGAGCGGGAGGGCCGCAGATACGCAGTATTTT. It specifies CATSETSGRAADTQYF. The chain joins TRBV24-1 to TRBJ2-3; TRBD2 aligns across 10 bases. Germline V lookup: CDR1 KGHDR, CDR2 SFDVKD. Germline trimming cut 4 bases from V and 4 bases from J; bases unmatched to any gene: 7. The CDR3 length is 16 residues.

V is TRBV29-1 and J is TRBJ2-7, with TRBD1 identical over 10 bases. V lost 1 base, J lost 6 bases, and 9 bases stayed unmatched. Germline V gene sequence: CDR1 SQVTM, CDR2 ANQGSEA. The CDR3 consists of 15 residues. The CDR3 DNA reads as TGCAGCGTTGAAGGGGTCTTCCGGGACAGGGGCGAGCAGTACTTC. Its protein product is CSVEGVFRDRGEQYF.

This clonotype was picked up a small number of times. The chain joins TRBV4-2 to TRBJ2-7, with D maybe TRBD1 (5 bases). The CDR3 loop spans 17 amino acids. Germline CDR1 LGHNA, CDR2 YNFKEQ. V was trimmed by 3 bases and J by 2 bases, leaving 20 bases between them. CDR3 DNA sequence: TGTGCCAGCAGCCAGACTCCTAGGGGCAAGCGAACCTACGAGCAGTACTTC. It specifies CASSQTPRGKRTYEQYF.

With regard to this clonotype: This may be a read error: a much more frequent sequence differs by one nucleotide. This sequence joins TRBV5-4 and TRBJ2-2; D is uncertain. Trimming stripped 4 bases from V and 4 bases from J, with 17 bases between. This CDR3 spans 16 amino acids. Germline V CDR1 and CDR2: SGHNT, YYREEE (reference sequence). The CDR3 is CASSPATGAITGELFF. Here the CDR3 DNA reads TGTGCCAGCAGCCCCGCGACTGGCGCGATCACCGGGGAGCTGTTTTTT.

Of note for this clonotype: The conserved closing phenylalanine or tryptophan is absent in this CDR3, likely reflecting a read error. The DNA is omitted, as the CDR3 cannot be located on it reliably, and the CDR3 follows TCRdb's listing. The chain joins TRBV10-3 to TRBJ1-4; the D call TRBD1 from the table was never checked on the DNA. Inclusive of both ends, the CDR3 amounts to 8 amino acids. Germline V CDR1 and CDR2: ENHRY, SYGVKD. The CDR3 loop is CAISGRGE.

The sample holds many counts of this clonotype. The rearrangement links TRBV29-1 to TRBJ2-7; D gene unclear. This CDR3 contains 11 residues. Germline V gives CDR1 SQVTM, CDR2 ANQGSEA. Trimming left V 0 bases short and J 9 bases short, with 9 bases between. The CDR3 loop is CSVEDLRWQYF. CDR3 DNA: TGCAGCGTTGAAGATCTAAGGTGGCAGTACTTC.

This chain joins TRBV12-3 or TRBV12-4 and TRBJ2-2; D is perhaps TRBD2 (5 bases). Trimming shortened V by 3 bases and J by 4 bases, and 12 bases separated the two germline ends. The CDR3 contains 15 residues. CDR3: CASSFYTRSTGELFF. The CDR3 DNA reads TGTGCCAGCAGTTTTTACACTAGGTCCACCGGGGAGCTGTTTTTT.

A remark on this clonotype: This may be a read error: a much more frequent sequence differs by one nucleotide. This chain's CDR3 is CVRGGELGTDTQYF. The DNA for the CDR3 is TGTGTCAGGGGGGGCGAGCTGGGCACAGATACGCAGTATTTT. The V call is TRBV7-2, the J call TRBJ2-3, with D tentatively TRBD1 or TRBD2 (7 bases each). The CDR3 extends over 14 amino acids. Germline assignment: CDR1 SGHTA and CDR2 FQGNSA.

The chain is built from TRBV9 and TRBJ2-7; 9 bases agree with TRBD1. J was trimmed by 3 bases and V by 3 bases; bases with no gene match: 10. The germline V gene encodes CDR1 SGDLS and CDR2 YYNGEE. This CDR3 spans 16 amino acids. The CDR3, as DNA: TGTGCCAGCAGCGCCGGACCGGGACAGGGAAACTACGAGCAGTACTTC. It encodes CASSAGPGQGNYEQYF. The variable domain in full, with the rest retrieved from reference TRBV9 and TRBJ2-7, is DSGVTQTPKHLITATGQRVTLRCSPRSGDLSVYWYQQSLDQGLQFLIQYYNGEERAKGNILERFSAQQFPDLHSELNLSSLELGDSALYFCASSAGPGQGNYEQYFGPGTRLTVT.

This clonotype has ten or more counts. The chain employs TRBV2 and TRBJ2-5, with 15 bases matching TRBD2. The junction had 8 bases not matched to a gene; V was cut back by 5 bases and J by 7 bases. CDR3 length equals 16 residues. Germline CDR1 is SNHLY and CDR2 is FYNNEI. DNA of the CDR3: TGTGCCAGCAGTAGGGGGACTAGCGGGAGGAGGGGGACCCAGTACTTC. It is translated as CASSRGTSGRRGTQYF.

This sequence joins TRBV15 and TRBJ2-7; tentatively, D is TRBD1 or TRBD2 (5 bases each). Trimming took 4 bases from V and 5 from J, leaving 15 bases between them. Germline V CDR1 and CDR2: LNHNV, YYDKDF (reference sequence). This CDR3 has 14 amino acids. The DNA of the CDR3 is TGTGCCACCAGCAAAGGGACGGTTATCCACGAGCAGTACTTC. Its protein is CATSKGTVIHEQYF.

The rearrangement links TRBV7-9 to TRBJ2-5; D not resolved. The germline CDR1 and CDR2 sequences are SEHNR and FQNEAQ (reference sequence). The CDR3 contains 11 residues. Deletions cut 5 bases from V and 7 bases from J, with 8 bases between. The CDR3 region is CASSASGTQYF. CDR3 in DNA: TGTGCCAGCAGCGCATCCGGGACCCAGTACTTC. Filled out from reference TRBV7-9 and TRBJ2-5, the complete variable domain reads DTGVSQNPRHKITKRGQNVTFRCDPISEHNRLYWYRQTLGQGPEFLTYFQNEAQLEKSRLLSDRFSAERPKGSFSTLEIQRTEQGDSAMYLCASSASGTQYFGPGTRLLVL.

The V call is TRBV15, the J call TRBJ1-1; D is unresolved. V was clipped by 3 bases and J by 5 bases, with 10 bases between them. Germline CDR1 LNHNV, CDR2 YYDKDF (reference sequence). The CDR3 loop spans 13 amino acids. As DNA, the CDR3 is TGTGCCACCAGCAGTCATTGGCGTACTGAAGCTTTCTTT. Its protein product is CATSSHWRTEAFF.

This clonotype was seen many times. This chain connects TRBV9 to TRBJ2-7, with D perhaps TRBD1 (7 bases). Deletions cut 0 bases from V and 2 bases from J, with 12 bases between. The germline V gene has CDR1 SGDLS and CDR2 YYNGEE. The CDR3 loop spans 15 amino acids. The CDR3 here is CASSVVAGGTYEQYF. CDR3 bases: TGTGCCAGCAGCGTAGTGGCAGGGGGGACCTACGAGCAGTACTTC.

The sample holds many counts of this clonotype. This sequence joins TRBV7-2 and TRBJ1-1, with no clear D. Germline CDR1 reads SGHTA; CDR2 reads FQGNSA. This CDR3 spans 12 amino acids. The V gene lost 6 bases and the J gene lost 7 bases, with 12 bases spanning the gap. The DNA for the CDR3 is TGTGCCAGCAGTCTAAGGTCTGTTGAAGCTTTCTTT. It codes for CASSLRSVEAFF.

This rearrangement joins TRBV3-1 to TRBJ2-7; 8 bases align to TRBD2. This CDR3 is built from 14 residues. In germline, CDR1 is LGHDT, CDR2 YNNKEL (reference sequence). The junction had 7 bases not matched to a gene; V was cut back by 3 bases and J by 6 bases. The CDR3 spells CASSHVSGKAEQYF. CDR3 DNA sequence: TGTGCCAGCAGCCACGTTAGCGGGAAAGCCGAGCAGTACTTC.